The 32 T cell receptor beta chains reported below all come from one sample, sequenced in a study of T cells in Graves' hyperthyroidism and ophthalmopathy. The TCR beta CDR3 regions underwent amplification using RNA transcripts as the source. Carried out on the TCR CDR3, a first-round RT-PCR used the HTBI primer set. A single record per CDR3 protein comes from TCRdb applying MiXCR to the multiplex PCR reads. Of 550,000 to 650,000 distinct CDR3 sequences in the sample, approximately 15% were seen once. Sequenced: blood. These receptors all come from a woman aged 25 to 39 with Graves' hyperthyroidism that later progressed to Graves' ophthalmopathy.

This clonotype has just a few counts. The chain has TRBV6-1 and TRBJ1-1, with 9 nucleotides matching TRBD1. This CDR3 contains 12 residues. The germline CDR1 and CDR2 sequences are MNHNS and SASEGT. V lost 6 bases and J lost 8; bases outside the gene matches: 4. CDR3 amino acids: CASRRDREEAFF. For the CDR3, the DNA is TGTGCCAGCAGACGGGACAGGGAGGAAGCTTTCTTT.

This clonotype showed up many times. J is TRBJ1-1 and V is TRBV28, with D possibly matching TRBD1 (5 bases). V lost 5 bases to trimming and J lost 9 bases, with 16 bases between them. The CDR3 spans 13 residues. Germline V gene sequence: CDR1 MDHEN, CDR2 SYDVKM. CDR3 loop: CASSPRGEVQAFF. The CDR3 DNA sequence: TGTGCCAGCAGTCCCCGAGGGGAGGTTCAAGCTTTCTTT.

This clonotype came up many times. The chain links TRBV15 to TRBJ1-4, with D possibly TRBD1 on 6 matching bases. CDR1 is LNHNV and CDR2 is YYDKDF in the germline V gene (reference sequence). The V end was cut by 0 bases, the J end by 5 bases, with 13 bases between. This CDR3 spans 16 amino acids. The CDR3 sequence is CATSRDRWTVNEKLFF. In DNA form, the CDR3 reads TGTGCCACCAGCAGAGATCGGTGGACAGTAAATGAAAAACTGTTTTTT.

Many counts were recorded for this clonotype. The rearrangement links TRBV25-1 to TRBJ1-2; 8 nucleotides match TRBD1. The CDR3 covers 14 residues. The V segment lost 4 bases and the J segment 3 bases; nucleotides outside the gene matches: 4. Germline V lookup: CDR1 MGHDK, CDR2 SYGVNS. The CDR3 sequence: CASSGGQGHYGYTF. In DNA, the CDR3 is TGTGCCAGCAGTGGAGGACAGGGACACTATGGCTACACCTTC.

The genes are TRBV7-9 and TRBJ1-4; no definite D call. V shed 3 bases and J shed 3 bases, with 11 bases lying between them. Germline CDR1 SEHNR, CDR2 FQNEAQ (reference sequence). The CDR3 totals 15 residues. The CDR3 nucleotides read TGTGCCAGCAGCTTCACCGGGCTATCTAATGAAAAACTGTTTTTT. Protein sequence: CASSFTGLSNEKLFF.

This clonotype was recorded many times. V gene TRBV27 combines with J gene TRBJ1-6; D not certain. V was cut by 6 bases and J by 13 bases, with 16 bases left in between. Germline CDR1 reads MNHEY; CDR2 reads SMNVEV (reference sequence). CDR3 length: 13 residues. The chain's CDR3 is CASSRSEVEPLHF. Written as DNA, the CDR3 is TGTGCCAGCAGCCGCAGCGAGGTAGAGCCCCTCCACTTT.

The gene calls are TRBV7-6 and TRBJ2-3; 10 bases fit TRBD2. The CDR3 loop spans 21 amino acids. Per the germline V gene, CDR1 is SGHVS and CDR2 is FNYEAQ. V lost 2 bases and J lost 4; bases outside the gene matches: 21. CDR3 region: CASSLQWKGVASGRSPDTQYF. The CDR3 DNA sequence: TGTGCCAGCAGCTTACAATGGAAGGGGGTGGCTAGCGGGAGATCTCCAGATACGCAGTATTTT.

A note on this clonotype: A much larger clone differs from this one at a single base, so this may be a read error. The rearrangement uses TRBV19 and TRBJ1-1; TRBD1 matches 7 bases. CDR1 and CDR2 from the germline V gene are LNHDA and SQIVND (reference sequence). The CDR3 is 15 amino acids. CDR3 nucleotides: TGTGCCAGTAGACTAGGACAGGTTGATCACACTGAATCTTTCTTT. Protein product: CASRLGQVDHTESFF.

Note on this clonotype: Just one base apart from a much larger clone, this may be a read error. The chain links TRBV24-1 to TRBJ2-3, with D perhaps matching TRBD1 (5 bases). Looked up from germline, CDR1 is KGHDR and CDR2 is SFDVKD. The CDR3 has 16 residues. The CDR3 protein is CATSGLRDYGTNTQYF. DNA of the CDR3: TGTGCCACCAGTGGACTCAGGGATTATGGCACAAATACGCAGTATTTT.

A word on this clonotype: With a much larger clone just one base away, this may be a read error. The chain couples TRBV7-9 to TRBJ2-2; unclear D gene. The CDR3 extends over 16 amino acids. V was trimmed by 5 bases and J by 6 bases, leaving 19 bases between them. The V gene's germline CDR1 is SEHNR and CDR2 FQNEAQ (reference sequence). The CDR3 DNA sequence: TGTGCCAGCAGCCTCAACTCTGGATCCACGCCCGGGGAGCTGTTTTTT. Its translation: CASSLNSGSTPGELFF.

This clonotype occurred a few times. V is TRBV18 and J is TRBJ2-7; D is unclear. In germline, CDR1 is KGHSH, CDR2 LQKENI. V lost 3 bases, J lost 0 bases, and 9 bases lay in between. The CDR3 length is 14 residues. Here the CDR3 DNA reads TGTGCCAGCTCACCTCAGCAGAACTCCTACGAGCAGTACTTC. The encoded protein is CASSPQQNSYEQYF.

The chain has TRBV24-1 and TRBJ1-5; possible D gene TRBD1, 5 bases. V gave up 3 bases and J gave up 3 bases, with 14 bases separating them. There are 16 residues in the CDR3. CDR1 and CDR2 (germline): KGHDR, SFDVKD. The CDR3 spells CATSDGSQGYNQPQHF. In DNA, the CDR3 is TGTGCCACCAGTGATGGTTCTCAGGGCTACAATCAGCCCCAGCATTTT.

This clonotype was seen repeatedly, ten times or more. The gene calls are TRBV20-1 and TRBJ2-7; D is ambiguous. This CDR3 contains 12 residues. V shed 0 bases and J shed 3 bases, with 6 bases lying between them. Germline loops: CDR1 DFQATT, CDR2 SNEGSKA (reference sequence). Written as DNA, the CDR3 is TGCAGTGCTAGAGAGGGTTACTACGAGCAGTACTTC. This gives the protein CSAREGYYEQYF.

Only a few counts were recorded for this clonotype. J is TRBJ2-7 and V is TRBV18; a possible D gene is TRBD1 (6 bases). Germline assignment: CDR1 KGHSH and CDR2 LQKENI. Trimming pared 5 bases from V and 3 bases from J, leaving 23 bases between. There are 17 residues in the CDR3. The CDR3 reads CASSNPFSGTQRYEQYF. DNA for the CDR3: TGTGCCAGCTCAAACCCTTTCTCCGGGACACAGCGCTACGAGCAGTACTTC.

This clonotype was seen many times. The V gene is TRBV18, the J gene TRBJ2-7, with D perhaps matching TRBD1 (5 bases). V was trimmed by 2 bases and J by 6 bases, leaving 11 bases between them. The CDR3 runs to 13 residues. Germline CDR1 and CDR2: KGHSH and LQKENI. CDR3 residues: CASSPNAQGEQYF. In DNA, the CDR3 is TGTGCCAGCTCACCAAATGCTCAGGGCGAGCAGTACTTC.

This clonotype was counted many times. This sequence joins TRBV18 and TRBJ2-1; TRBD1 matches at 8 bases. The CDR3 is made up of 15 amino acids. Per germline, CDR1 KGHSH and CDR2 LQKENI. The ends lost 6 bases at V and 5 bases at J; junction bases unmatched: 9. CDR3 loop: CASSPDRVPHNEQFF. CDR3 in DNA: TGTGCCAGCTCCCCGGACAGGGTGCCCCACAATGAGCAGTTCTTC.

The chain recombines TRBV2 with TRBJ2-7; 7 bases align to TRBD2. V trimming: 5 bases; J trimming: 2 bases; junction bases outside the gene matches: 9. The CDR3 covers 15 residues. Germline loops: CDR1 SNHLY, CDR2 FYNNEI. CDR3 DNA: TGTGCCAGCAGTTTAGCCCCTAGCGGAACCTACGAGCAGTACTTC. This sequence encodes CASSLAPSGTYEQYF.

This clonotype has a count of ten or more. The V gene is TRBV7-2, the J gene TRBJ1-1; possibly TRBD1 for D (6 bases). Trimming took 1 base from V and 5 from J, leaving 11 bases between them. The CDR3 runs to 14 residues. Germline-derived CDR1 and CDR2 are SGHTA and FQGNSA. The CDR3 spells CASSLVGGHTEAFF. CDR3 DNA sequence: TGTGCCAGCAGCTTAGTGGGGGGCCATACTGAAGCTTTCTTT. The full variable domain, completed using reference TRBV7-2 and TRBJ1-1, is GAGVSQSPSNKVTEKGKDVELRCDPISGHTALYWYRQSLGQGLEFLIYFQGNSAPDKSGLPSDRFSAERTGGSVSTLTIQRTQQEDSAVYLCASSLVGGHTEAFFGQGTRLTVV.

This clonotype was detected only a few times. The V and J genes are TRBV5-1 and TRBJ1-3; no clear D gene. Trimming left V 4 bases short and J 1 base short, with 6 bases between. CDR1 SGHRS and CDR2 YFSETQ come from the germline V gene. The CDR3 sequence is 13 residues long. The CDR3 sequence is CASSPDSGNTIYF. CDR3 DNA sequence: TGCGCCAGCAGCCCGGATTCTGGAAACACCATATATTTT.

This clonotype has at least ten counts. The CDR3 sequence is CATGLELTDTQYF. CDR3 bases: TGTGCCACGGGACTTGAGCTCACAGATACGCAGTATTTT. The V and J genes are TRBV2 and TRBJ2-3, with a possible D match to TRBD2 (6 bases). Trimming cost V 10 bases and J 2 bases, with 13 bases left between them. Per germline, CDR1 SNHLY and CDR2 FYNNEI. The CDR3 sequence is 13 residues long.

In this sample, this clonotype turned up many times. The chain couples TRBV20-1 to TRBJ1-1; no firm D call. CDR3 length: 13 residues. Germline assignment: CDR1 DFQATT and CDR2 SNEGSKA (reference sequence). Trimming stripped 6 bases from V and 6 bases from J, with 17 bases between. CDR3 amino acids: CSARRTPNPEAFF. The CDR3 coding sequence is TGCAGTGCGAGACGGACCCCTAACCCTGAAGCTTTCTTT.

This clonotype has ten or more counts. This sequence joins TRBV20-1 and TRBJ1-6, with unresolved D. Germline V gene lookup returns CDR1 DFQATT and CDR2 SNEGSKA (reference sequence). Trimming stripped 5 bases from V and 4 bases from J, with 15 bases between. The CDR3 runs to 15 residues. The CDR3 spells CSAVGHLPYNSPLHF. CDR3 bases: TGCAGTGCTGTTGGGCATCTTCCTTATAATTCACCCCTCCACTTT.

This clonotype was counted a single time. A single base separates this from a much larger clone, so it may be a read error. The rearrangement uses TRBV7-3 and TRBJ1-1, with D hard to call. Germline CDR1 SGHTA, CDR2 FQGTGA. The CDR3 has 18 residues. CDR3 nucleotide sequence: TGTGCCAACAGCACCGGGAAGGGCAGGCGCTTGTCCAGCGCTGAAGCTTTCTTT. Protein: CANSTGKGRRLSSAEAFF. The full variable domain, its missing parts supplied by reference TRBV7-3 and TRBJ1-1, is GAGVSQTPSNKVTEKGKYVELRCDPISGHTALYWYRQSLGQGPEFLIYFQGTGAADDSGLPNDRFFAVRPEGSVSTLKIQRTERGDSAVYLCANSTGKGRRLSSAEAFFGQGTRLTVV.

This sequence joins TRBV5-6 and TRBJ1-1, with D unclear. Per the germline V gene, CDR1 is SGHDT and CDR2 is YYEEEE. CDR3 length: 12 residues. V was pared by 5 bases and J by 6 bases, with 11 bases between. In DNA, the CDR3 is TGTGCCAGCAGTTCTAACGGGGCTGAAGCTTTCTTT. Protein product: CASSSNGAEAFF.

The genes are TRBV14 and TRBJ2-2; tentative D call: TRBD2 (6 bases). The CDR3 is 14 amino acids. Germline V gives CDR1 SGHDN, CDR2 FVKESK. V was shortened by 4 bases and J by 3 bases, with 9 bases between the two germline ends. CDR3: CASSPSGDTGELFF. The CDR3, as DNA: TGTGCCAGCAGCCCCTCGGGGGACACCGGGGAGCTGTTTTTT.

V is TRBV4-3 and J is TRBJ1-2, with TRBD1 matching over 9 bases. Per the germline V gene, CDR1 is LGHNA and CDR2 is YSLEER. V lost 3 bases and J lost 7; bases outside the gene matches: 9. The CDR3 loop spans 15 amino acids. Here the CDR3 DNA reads TGCGCCAGCAGCCAGTCCGGGACAGGGATCGGTGGCTACACCTTC. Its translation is CASSQSGTGIGGYTF.

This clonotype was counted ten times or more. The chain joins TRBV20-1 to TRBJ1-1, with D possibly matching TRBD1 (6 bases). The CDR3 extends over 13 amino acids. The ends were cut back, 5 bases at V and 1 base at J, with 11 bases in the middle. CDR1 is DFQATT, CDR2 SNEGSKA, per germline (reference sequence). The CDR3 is CSASGRGNTEAFF. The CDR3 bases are TGCAGTGCTTCTGGCAGGGGGAACACTGAAGCTTTCTTT.

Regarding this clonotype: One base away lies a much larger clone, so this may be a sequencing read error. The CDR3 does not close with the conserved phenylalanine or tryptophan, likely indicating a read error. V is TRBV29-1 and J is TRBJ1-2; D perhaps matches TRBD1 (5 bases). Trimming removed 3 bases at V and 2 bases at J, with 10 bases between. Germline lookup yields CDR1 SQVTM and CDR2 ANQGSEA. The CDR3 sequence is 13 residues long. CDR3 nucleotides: TGCAGCGTTGAGACAGTTGCAAACTATGGCTACACCATC. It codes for CSVETVANYGYTI.

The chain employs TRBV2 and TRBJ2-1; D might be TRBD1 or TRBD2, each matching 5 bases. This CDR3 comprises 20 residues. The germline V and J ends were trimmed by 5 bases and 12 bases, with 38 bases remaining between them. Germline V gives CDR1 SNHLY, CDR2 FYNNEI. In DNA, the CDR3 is TGTGCCAGCAGTTTATTATGGCGGGTCGCACGCCAAGGGACCTTCCAGGGGCAGTTCTTC. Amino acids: CASSLLWRVARQGTFQGQFF. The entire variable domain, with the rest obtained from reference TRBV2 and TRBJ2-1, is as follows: EPEVTQTPSHQVTQMGQEVILRCVPISNHLYFYWYRQILGQKVEFLVSFYNNEISEKSEIFDDQFSVERPDGSNFTLKIRSTKLEDSAMYFCASSLLWRVARQGTFQGQFFGPGTRLTVL.

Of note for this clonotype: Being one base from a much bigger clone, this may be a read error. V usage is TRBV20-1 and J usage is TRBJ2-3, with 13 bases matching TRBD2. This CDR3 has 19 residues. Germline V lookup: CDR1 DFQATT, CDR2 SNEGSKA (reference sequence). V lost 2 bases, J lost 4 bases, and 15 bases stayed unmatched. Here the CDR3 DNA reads TGCAGTGCTAGAACACCGACGGGACTAGCGGGATCTCGCGCAGATACGCAGTATTTT. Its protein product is CSARTPTGLAGSRADTQYF.

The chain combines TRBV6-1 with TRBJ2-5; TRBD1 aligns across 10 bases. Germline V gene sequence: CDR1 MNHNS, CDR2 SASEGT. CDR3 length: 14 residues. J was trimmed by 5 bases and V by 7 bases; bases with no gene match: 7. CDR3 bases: TGTGCCAGCACCGCGGACAGGGGGATCGAGACCCAGTACTTC. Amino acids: CASTADRGIETQYF.

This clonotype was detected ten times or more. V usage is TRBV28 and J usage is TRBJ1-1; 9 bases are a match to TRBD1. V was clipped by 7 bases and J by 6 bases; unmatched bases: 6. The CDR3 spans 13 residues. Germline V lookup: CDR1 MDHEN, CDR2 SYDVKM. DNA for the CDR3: TGTGCCAGCAACCTACAGGGGGCCGCTGAAGCTTTCTTT. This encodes CASNLQGAAEAFF.